Below are 20 T cell receptor beta chains sequenced from a single sample in a study of blood T cell repertoires in COVID-19. The table came from immunoSEQ multiplex PCR; TCRdb's copy has only in-frame clones and leaves some out. In the table there are 40,000 to 60,000 clones, around 90% of which are singletons. Input material: peripheral blood. These receptors all come from a human donor in a cohort sampled during active COVID-19.

This chain links TRBV5-1 with TRBJ2-5, with 9 nucleotides matching TRBD2. The V segment lost 4 bases and the J segment 0 bases; nucleotides outside the gene matches: 4. The CDR3 loop spans 15 amino acids. Germline V gives CDR1 SGHRS, CDR2 YFSETQ. The CDR3 DNA is TGCGCCAGCAGCACGACTAGCGGATACCAAGAGACCCAGTACTTC. It specifies CASSTTSGYQETQYF. Looking up the rest from reference TRBV5-1 and TRBJ2-5 gives the full variable domain: KAGVTQTPRYLIKTRGQQVTLSCSPISGHRSVSWYQQTPGQGLQFLFEYFSETQRNKGNFPGRFSGRQFSNSRSEMNVSTLELGDSALYLCASSTTSGYQETQYFGPGTRLLVL.

The rearrangement uses TRBV10-3 and TRBJ1-2; TRBD1 is a possible D gene (6 bases). V was cut by 2 bases and J by 7 bases, with 14 bases left in between. CDR3 length: 14 amino acids. Germline CDR1 reads ENHRY; CDR2 reads SYGVKD. In nucleotides, the CDR3 is TGTGCCATCAGTGAGCTGGGGGCGTCTGGTGGCTACACCTTC. Protein: CAISELGASGGYTF.

This clone was seen a single time. This chain joins TRBV9 and TRBJ2-1; possibly TRBD2 for D (5 bases). CDR3 length: 14 amino acids. V dropped 0 bases and J dropped 9 bases, with 13 bases sitting between them. Germline assignment: CDR1 SGDLS and CDR2 YYNGEE. CDR3 DNA sequence: TGTGCCAGCAGCGTAGTCGGCGGGCCTACTGAGCAGTTCTTC. Protein: CASSVVGGPTEQFF.

The V and J genes are TRBV7-6 and TRBJ2-7; TRBD1 is a possible D gene (6 bases). This CDR3 is built from 15 residues. Per germline, CDR1 SGHVS and CDR2 FNYEAQ. V was cut by 0 bases and J by 3 bases, with 12 bases left in between. CDR3 DNA sequence: TGTGCCAGCAGCTTAGCGGACAGAAAGATCTACGAGCAGTACGTC. Translated: CASSLADRKIYEQYV.

The chain links TRBV11-3 to TRBJ2-1; 7 bases match TRBD2. The length of the CDR3 is 14 residues. Germline CDR1 reads SGHNT; CDR2 reads YENEEA. The V gene end was trimmed by 4 bases and the J gene end by 7 bases; junction bases not matched to a gene: 7. The CDR3 region has the DNA TGTGCCAGCAGCTCATGGACTAGTGTGAATGAGCAGTTCTTC. It encodes CASSSWTSVNEQFF.

The V gene is TRBV19, the J gene TRBJ2-7, with D perhaps matching TRBD1 (6 bases). CDR1 is LNHDA and CDR2 is SQIVND in the germline V gene (reference sequence). CDR3 length: 14 residues. V lost 6 bases to trimming and J lost 2 bases, with 14 bases between them. CDR3: CASSLTGLTYEQYF. CDR3 sequence (DNA): TGTGCCAGTAGCTTGACAGGACTTACCTACGAGCAGTACTTC. The complete variable domain, with remaining parts taken from reference TRBV19 and TRBJ2-7, reads DGGITQSPKYLFRKEGQNVTLSCEQNLNHDAMYWYRQDPGQGLRLIYYSQIVNDFQKGDIAEGYSVSREKKESFPLTVTSAQKNPTAFYLCASSLTGLTYEQYFGPGTRLTVT.

The genes are TRBV5-1 and TRBJ2-1, with 9 bases lining up with TRBD2. V lost 1 base, J lost 7 bases, and 9 bases stayed unmatched. Germline V CDR1 and CDR2: SGHRS, YFSETQ. CDR3 length equals 16 residues. CDR3 protein: CASSLNVAGVTNEQFF. CDR3 coding DNA: TGCGCCAGCAGCTTGAACGTAGCGGGAGTGACAAATGAGCAGTTCTTC.

The chain employs TRBV24-1 and TRBJ2-1, with 11 bases aligning to TRBD2. Per the germline V gene, CDR1 is KGHDR and CDR2 is SFDVKD. The CDR3 runs to 16 residues. Trimming at V came to 5 bases and at J to 5 bases, leaving 7 bases not matched to a gene. The DNA of the CDR3 is TGTGCCACCAGTGCTACGGGACTAGCGGAGCACAATGAGCAGTTCTTC. It codes for CATSATGLAEHNEQFF.

The chain uses TRBV27 and TRBJ2-7; 11 bases fit TRBD2. This CDR3 is 17 amino acids long. Germline V gene lookup returns CDR1 MNHEY and CDR2 SMNVEV (reference sequence). The junction had 8 bases not matched to a gene; V was cut back by 0 bases and J by 4 bases. The CDR3 reads CASSLSLAGGPLYEQYF. CDR3 coding DNA: TGTGCCAGCAGTTTATCTCTAGCGGGAGGTCCCTTGTACGAGCAGTACTTC.

This clone occurred a few times. The rearrangement uses TRBV19 and TRBJ1-5, with D unclear. Germline CDR1 is LNHDA and CDR2 is SQIVND (reference sequence). The CDR3 has 15 amino acids. V lost 5 bases and J 11 bases, leaving 22 bases between the germline ends. The CDR3 loop reads CASSAGTPRQSAQHF. The CDR3 DNA sequence: TGTGCCAGTAGTGCGGGCACCCCTCGGCAATCAGCCCAGCATTTT.

The genes are TRBV28 and TRBJ1-5, with D maybe TRBD1 (5 bases). Germline V gene lookup returns CDR1 MDHEN and CDR2 SYDVKM. The CDR3 sequence is 14 residues long. The ends were cut back, 3 bases at V and 3 bases at J, with 9 bases in the middle. The CDR3 region has the DNA TGTGCCAGCAGTTTTACAGGATACAATCAGCCCCAGCATTTT. Translation gives CASSFTGYNQPQHF.

V usage is TRBV5-1 and J usage is TRBJ2-6; 8 bases fit TRBD1. The CDR3 sequence is 19 residues long. The V gene's germline CDR1 is SGHRS and CDR2 YFSETQ. Trimming at V came to 3 bases and at J to 1 base, leaving 12 bases not matched to a gene. The CDR3 DNA follows: TGCGCCAGCAGCTACCTGACAGGGGTGAGGACATCTGGGGCCAACGTCCTGACTTTC. It is translated as CASSYLTGVRTSGANVLTF. The entire variable domain, with the rest obtained from reference TRBV5-1 and TRBJ2-6, is as follows: KAGVTQTPRYLIKTRGQQVTLSCSPISGHRSVSWYQQTPGQGLQFLFEYFSETQRNKGNFPGRFSGRQFSNSRSEMNVSTLELGDSALYLCASSYLTGVRTSGANVLTFGAGSRLTVL.

V and J are TRBV29-1 and TRBJ2-2; D remains ambiguous. This CDR3 has 15 amino acids. Trimming took 4 bases from V and 0 from J, leaving 12 bases between them. CDR1 is SQVTM and CDR2 is ANQGSEA in the germline V gene. The CDR3 spells CSVVGPSSNTGELFF. Here the CDR3 DNA reads TGCAGCGTTGTGGGCCCTTCATCGAACACCGGGGAGCTGTTTTTT.

This rearrangement joins TRBV5-1 to TRBJ1-5; 9 bases align to TRBD1. The CDR3 sequence is 17 residues long. Germline V gene sequence: CDR1 SGHRS, CDR2 YFSETQ. V dropped 6 bases and J dropped 4; count of bases not matched to a gene: 14. This CDR3 reads CASILTGTGNHNQPQHF. CDR3 DNA sequence: TGCGCCAGCATCCTAACCGGGACAGGGAACCATAATCAGCCCCAGCATTTT.

The chain carries TRBV5-5 and TRBJ2-7, with 8 bases aligning to TRBD2. The CDR3 loop spans 16 amino acids. After removal of 4 bases from V and 0 bases from J, the junction contained 9 bases not matched to a gene. The germline V gene encodes CDR1 SGHKS and CDR2 YYEKEE (reference sequence). The CDR3 DNA sequence: TGTGCCAGCAGCCCTGGGGGTAGCGGGACCTCCTACGAGCAGTACTTC. Its translation is CASSPGGSGTSYEQYF.

The chain uses TRBV28 and TRBJ1-3; 10 bases align to TRBD1. The germline gives CDR1 MDHEN, CDR2 SYDVKM. V shed 5 bases and J 3 bases; nucleotides not matched to a gene: 4. There are 15 residues in the CDR3. The CDR3: CASSPDRGLGNTIYF. The DNA for the CDR3 is TGTGCCAGCAGTCCCGACAGGGGGCTTGGAAACACCATATATTTT.

CDR3 region: CASSLNRVGSYTF. The CDR3 nucleotides read TGTGCCAGCAGTTTAAACAGGGTTGGAAGCTACACCTTC. The chain couples TRBV28 to TRBJ1-2, with D possibly matching TRBD1 (6 bases). CDR1 and CDR2 (germline): MDHEN, SYDVKM. The CDR3 is 13 residues long. Trimming removed 2 bases from V and 9 bases from J, with 13 bases in between.

This clone was seen once. The rearrangement links TRBV6-5 to TRBJ1-2; D possibly corresponds to TRBD1 (6 bases). The germline V and J ends were trimmed by 6 bases and 8 bases, with 13 bases remaining between them. Germline V lookup: CDR1 MNHEY, CDR2 SVGAGI. The CDR3 runs 12 residues. The chain's CDR3 is CASRRGHRGYTF. The CDR3 DNA sequence: TGTGCCAGCAGGAGGGGACATCGCGGCTACACCTTC.

This clone was seen just once. The chain employs TRBV5-1 and TRBJ2-1; 12 bases map to TRBD2. V shed 3 bases, J shed 4 bases, and the junction held 5 bases outside the gene matches. The CDR3 contains 16 residues. Per germline, CDR1 SGHRS and CDR2 YFSETQ. CDR3 loop: CASSSSSGRAYNEQFF. The CDR3 bases are TGCGCCAGCAGCTCCTCTAGCGGGAGGGCATACAATGAGCAGTTCTTC.

This chain uses TRBV5-6 with TRBJ2-7; tentative D call: TRBD1 (6 bases). V shed 1 base and J shed 4 bases, with 6 bases lying between them. Germline-derived CDR1 and CDR2 are SGHDT and YYEEEE. CDR3 length: 12 residues. CDR3 bases: TGTGCCAGCAGCTTGAGGGGGTACGAGCAGTACGTC. Its translation is CASSLRGYEQYV.